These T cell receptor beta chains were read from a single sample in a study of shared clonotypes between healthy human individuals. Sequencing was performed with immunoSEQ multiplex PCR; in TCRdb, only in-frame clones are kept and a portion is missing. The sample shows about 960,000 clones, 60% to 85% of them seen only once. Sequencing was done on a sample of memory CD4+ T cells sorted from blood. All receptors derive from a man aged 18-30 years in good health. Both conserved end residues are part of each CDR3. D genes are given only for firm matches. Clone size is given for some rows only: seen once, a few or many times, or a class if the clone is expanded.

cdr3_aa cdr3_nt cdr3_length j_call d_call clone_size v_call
CASSSALLGQRETQYF TGTGCCAGCAGTTCAGCTCTGTTAGGACAGCGAGAGACCCAGTACTTC 16 TRBJ2-5 NA NA TRBV27
CASRGATVWVEGYTF TGTGCCAGCAGGGGGGCAACAGTTTGGGTTGAGGGCTACACCTTC 15 TRBJ1-2 NA NA TRBV2
CASGLVLGGNYEQYF TGTGCTAGTGGTTTGGTACTTGGAGGGAACTACGAGCAGTACTTC 15 TRBJ2-7 NA NA TRBV12-5
CAWAGVKNTGELFF TGTGCCTGGGCAGGGGTTAAGAACACCGGGGAGCTGTTTTTT 14 TRBJ2-2 NA NA TRBV30
CASGRGTSYHDF TGTGCCAGTGGGCGAGGGACCTCATACCACGACTTC 12 TRBJ2-7 NA few TRBV28
CASSPRTGGGTEAFF TGCGCCAGCAGCCCGCGGACAGGGGGCGGGACTGAAGCTTTCTTT 15 TRBJ1-1 TRBD1 NA TRBV5-1
CASSAIYSNQPQHF TGTGCCAGCTCGGCAATTTATAGCAATCAGCCCCAGCATTTT 14 TRBJ1-5 NA NA TRBV2
CASSFTGVAGELFF TGCGCCAGCAGCTTCACAGGGGTTGCCGGGGAGCTGTTTTTT 14 TRBJ2-2 TRBD1 NA TRBV5-1
CASSLFGSGGLTGELFF TGTGCCAGCAGCTTGTTCGGTAGCGGGGGACTCACCGGGGAGCTGTTTTTT 17 TRBJ2-2 TRBD2 many TRBV5-6
CASSLEGQSMNTEAFF TGTGCCAGCAGTCTCGAGGGACAGAGCATGAACACTGAAGCTTTCTTT 16 TRBJ1-1 TRBD1 few TRBV27
CAWSVSARRRYGYTF TGTGCCTGGAGTGTATCGGCCAGGCGGAGATATGGCTACACCTTC 15 TRBJ1-2 NA many TRBV30
CASRPPGGYEQYF TGTGCCAGCAGACCCCCAGGGGGCTACGAGCAGTACTTC 13 TRBJ2-7 TRBD1 NA TRBV11-2
CASSRGKGVVQETQYF TGCGCCAGCAGCCGAGGCAAGGGAGTGGTTCAAGAGACCCAGTACTTC 16 TRBJ2-5 NA few TRBV4-1
CASSHPGGGRFYEQYF TGTGCCAGCAGCCATCCCGGGGGCGGGAGATTCTACGAGCAGTACTTC 16 TRBJ2-7 NA NA TRBV5-6
CASSRQRTASETQYF TGTGCCAGCAGCCGTCAACGGACTGCTTCTGAGACCCAGTACTTC 15 TRBJ2-5 NA NA TRBV7-9
CASSLGGTVFNYGYTF TGTGCCAGCAGCTTAGGCGGGACAGTATTTAACTATGGCTACACCTTC 16 TRBJ1-2 TRBD1 NA TRBV7-9
CASSELSGRQPQHF TGTGCCAGCAGTGAATTGTCAGGGCGACAGCCCCAGCATTTT 14 TRBJ1-5 NA NA TRBV6-1
CASSSGGSNQPQHF TGCGCCAGCAGTTCAGGGGGCAGCAATCAGCCCCAGCATTTT 14 TRBJ1-5 TRBD1 few TRBV5-1
CASSLDWGGNTDTQYF TGTGCCAGCAGCTTAGATTGGGGGGGGAACACAGATACGCAGTATTTT 16 TRBJ2-3 TRBD2 few TRBV7-6
CATGRSNTEAFF TGTGCCACAGGGCGATCGAACACTGAAGCTTTCTTT 12 TRBJ1-1 NA NA TRBV18
CASSYSGTGSYEQYF TGTGCCAGCAGTTACTCGGGGACAGGGTCGTACGAGCAGTACTTC 15 TRBJ2-7 TRBD1 NA TRBV6-5
CATSRAGARELDTQYF TGTGCCACCAGCAGAGCGGGGGCTAGGGAGTTGGATACGCAGTATTTT 16 TRBJ2-3 NA NA TRBV15
CATGKARGSSYEQYF TGTGCCACGGGGAAAGCCAGGGGGAGCTCCTACGAGCAGTACTTC 15 TRBJ2-7 TRBD1 NA TRBV10-3
CASSLPDRGGDTQYF TGTGCCAGCAGCTTACCGGACCGAGGGGGGGATACGCAGTATTTT 15 TRBJ2-3 NA NA TRBV7-9
CSALQETQYF TGCAGTGCTCTCCAAGAGACCCAGTACTTC 10 TRBJ2-5 NA NA TRBV20-1
CASSGTGTGRNEQFF TGTGCCAGCAGCGGCACCGGGACAGGGAGAAATGAGCAGTTCTTC 15 TRBJ2-1 TRBD1 NA TRBV6-6
CALRRSRDTEAFF TGTGCTCTACGTAGGAGCAGGGACACTGAAGCTTTCTTT 13 TRBJ1-1 NA once TRBV5-4
CATSRAASGIADTQYF TGTGCCACCAGCAGAGCCGCTAGCGGGATTGCTGATACGCAGTATTTT 16 TRBJ2-3 TRBD2 NA TRBV15
CAWGAGLLAGETGELFF TGTGCCTGGGGAGCGGGCCTACTAGCGGGGGAAACCGGGGAGCTGTTTTTT 17 TRBJ2-2 TRBD2 NA TRBV30
CASRGTSGINTGELFF TGTGCCAGCAGGGGGACTAGCGGGATAAACACCGGGGAGCTGTTTTTT 16 TRBJ2-2 TRBD2 NA TRBV2
CASRRDSPYNEQFF TGTGCCAGCAGAAGGGACAGCCCCTACAATGAGCAGTTCTTC 14 TRBJ2-1 TRBD1 once TRBV13
CASSLATGGPYEQYF TGCGCCAGCAGCTTGGCTACAGGGGGACCCTACGAGCAGTACTTC 15 TRBJ2-7 TRBD1 NA TRBV5-1
CAISPSGGTNTGELFF TGTGCCATCAGTCCTAGCGGAGGAACAAACACCGGGGAGCTGTTTTTT 16 TRBJ2-2 TRBD2 NA TRBV10-3
CASSEGTIASTDTQYF TGTGCCAGCAGTGAGGGGACTATCGCTAGCACAGATACGCAGTATTTT 16 TRBJ2-3 TRBD2 NA TRBV25-1
CASSPVGGELFF TGTGCCAGCAGCCCCGTCGGCGGGGAGCTGTTTTTT 12 TRBJ2-2 NA few TRBV9
CASSLRLGTGTNYGYTF TGTGCCAGCTCACTCCGGTTGGGGACAGGAACTAACTATGGCTACACCTTC 17 TRBJ1-2 TRBD1 NA TRBV18
CASMVQGARNTEAFF TGTGCCAGCATGGTCCAGGGGGCGAGGAACACTGAAGCTTTCTTT 15 TRBJ1-1 TRBD1 NA TRBV7-9